This T cell receptor (beta chain) stems from a study of PD-L1 blockade in urothelial cancer. General study results and limits: At 3 weeks on treatment, tumor-associated clones expanded more with durable benefit.

PCRs were each spiked with synthetic TCR analog templates. Using immunoSEQ multiplex PCR, the repertoire was profiled, and TCRdb retains in-frame clones only, with some absent. Of more than 45,000 clones in the sample, approximately 90% are singletons; the top ten hold 3.9%. Peripheral blood mononuclear cells were collected from every patient before and during treatment, yielding between 1 and 8 samples per patient. The J segment lost 2 bases and the V segment lost 1 base, leaving 4 bases of the junction unmatched. This CDR3 spans 17 amino acids. Germline lookup yields CDR1 MNHNS and CDR2 SASEGT. A remark on this clone: Its antigen is not known.

The material sequenced was PBMCs, taken around atezolizumab (anti-PD-L1) treatment. The clonotype was recovered from a man of 80 years or more with urothelial cancer. The chain links TRBV6-1 to TRBJ1-4, with 10 bases fitting TRBD1. The CDR3 DNA reads as TGTGCCAGCAGTGAAGGGGACAGGGGAGTTACTAATGAAAAACTGTTTTTT. It specifies CASSEGDRGVTNEKLFF.